This T cell receptor beta chain came from a study of cytomegalovirus exposure and HLA in healthy donors (dated by TCRdb to between 2016 and 2019). Study-level background: A later analysis indicated that the roughly 120 validation repertoires were generated on the platform also employed for the roughly 730 repertoires of the first cohort. To predict cytomegalovirus infection status, the study combined high-throughput TCR immunosequencing, statistical association of individual TCRs with disease status, and machine learning. In addition to the first cohort of 500 to 850 subjects, a separate validation cohort of some 120 different subjects was used. The study aimed to test whether cataloging public T cell receptors could reveal signatures of past pathogen exposure. Broader findings and caveats from the paper: All 120 or so repertoires were used to score co-occurrence in the validation cohort in a later analysis, because that analysis had no HLA typing for the cohort. Cytomegalovirus status was reported to be diagnosed by the classifier with high specificity and sensitivity in both the original and validation cohorts. A later analysis found that TCRs clustered in the first cohort also tended to co-occur in the 100 to 150 validation repertoires, with roughly 95% of cluster scores above 0. It was suggested by the authors that the approach could potentially be generalized to other disease states and immunological phenotypes. In the study, around 160 TCR beta chains were listed as associated with cytomegalovirus. Across donors, most TCR sequences were observed very rarely, whereas some public TCRs were present in many individuals. In vitro tests confirmed that three of the cytomegalovirus-associated TCR beta chains recognize cytomegalovirus antigens.

The donors belonged to the validation cohort of around 110 subjects, which was separate from the approximately 700-subject first cohort. The library was produced with the immunoSEQ multiplex PCR assay. The source study handled its data this way. A statistical classification framework was developed to diagnose cytomegalovirus status using the catalog of TCR beta chain sequences. Imported from immuneACCESS, the table was reduced by TCRdb to in-frame sequences with V and J called. These copies leave out some clones; in studies compared against another copy, an unresolved V gene accounts for under half, and the cause of the remainder is not known. D and trimming come from the DNA, and the V and J calls and clone size come from that table. In all, the sample holds about 360,000 clones, and 86% of those were seen once. The top ten clonotypes cover 0.83% of the sample. Concerning this clone: Its specific antigen is unknown. Qualities for individual bases were not recorded, and no much larger clone is one base off.

The CDR3 numbers 17 residues from cysteine through phenylalanine. The entry retains the CDR3 DNA only, 51 bases that are in frame from base 1. V has 1 base trimmed and J has 2 bases trimmed; junction bases matching no gene number 4. The germline V gene supplies CDR1 SGHRS and CDR2 YFSETQ. The receptor's source is a woman between 18 and 29 years old in good health and CMV-seronegative. The V and J genes are TRBV5-1 and TRBJ2-3, with TRBD2 identical over 13 junction bases. The specimen was PBMCs. The CDR3 reads as follows: CASSLFGLAGDTDTQYF. The sequenced DNA is TGCGCCAGCAGCTTGTTTGGACTAGCGGGGGACACAGATACGCAGTATTTT.